This T cell receptor (beta chain) was recovered during a study of CD8 T cells in ankylosing spondylitis. The TCR beta libraries were generated through quantitative 5'-RACE incorporating molecular barcodes. MiXCR was run by TCRdb on the 5' RACE reads, yielding one entry per CDR3 protein. Of about 33,000 distinct CDR3 sequences in the sample, approximately 15% were seen once. This clonotype turned up a few times. Its antigen is undetermined. Study-level findings and limits: Disease-associated clones were CD8+ and fairly uncommon in peripheral blood. Reports say disease-linked clones showed up significantly more in matched ankylosing spondylitis synovial fluid.

The CDR3 totals 14 residues. The V gene end was trimmed by 10 bases and the J gene end by 5 bases; junction bases not matched to a gene: 12. Germline V gene lookup returns CDR1 MDHEN and CDR2 SYDVKM. The sequence derives from a male donor with ankylosing spondylitis or in good health (not recorded which). Sequenced: blood. J is TRBJ2-3 and V is TRBV28; TRBD1 matches at 7 bases. The CDR3 protein is CATATTGVRDTQYF. CDR3 DNA sequence: TGTGCCACCGCAACAACAGGGGTAAGAGATACGCAGTATTTT. The variable domain in full, with the rest retrieved from reference TRBV28 and TRBJ2-3, is DVKVTQSSRYLVKRTGEKVFLECVQDMDHENMFWYRQDPGLGLRLIYFSYDVKMKEKGDIPEGYSVSREKKERFSLILESASTNQTSMYLCATATTGVRDTQYFGPGTRLTVL.